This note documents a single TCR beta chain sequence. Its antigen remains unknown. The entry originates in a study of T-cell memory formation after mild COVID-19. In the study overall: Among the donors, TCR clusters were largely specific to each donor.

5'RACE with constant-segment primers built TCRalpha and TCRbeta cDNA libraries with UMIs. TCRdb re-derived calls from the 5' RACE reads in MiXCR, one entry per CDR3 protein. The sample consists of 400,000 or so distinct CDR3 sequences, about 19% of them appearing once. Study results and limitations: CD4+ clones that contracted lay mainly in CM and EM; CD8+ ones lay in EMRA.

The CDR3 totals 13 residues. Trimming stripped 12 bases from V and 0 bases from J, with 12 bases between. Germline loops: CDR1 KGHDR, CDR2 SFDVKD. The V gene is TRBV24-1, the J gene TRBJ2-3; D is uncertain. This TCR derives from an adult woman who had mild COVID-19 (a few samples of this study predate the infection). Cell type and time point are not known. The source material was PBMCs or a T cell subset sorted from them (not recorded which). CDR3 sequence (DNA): TGTGCCCTCTCGGATCCTAGCACAGATACGCAGTATTTT. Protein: CALSDPSTDTQYF.